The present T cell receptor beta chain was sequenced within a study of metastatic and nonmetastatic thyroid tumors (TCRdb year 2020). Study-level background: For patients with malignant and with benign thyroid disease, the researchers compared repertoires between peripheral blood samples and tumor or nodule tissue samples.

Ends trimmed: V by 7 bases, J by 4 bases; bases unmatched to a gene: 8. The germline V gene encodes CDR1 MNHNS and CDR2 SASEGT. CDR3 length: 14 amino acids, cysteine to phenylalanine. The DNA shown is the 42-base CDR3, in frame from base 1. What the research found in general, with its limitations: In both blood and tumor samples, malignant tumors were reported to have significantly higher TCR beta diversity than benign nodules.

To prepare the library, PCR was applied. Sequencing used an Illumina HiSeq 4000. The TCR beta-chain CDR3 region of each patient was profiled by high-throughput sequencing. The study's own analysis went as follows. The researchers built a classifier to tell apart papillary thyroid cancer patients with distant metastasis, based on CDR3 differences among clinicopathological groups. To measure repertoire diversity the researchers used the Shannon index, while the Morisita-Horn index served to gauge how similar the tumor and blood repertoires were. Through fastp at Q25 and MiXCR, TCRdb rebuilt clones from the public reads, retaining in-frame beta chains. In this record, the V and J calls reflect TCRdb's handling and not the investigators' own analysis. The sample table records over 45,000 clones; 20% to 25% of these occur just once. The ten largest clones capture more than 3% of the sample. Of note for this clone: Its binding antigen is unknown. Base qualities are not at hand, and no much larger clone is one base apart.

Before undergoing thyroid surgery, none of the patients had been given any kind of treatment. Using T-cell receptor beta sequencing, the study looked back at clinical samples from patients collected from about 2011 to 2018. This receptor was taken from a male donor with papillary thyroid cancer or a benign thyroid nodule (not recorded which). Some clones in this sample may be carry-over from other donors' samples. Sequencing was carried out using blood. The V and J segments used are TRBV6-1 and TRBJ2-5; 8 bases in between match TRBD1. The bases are TGTGCCAGCACAATGGGGACAGGCTTAGAGACCCAGTACTTC. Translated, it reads CASTMGTGLETQYF.